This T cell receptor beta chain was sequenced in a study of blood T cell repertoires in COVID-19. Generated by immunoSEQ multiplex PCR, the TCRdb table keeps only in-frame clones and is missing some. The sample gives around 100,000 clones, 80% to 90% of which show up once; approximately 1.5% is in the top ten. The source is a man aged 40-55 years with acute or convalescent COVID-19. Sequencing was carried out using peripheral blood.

The chain's CDR3 is CASALETGTHYEQYF. Here the CDR3 DNA reads TGCGCCAGCGCCTTGGAGACAGGGACACACTACGAGCAGTACTTC. The rearrangement uses TRBV5-1 and TRBJ2-7; 7 bases line up with TRBD1. This CDR3 has 15 amino acids. CDR1 is SGHRS, CDR2 YFSETQ, per germline. The ends lost 7 bases at V and 3 bases at J; junction bases unmatched: 13.